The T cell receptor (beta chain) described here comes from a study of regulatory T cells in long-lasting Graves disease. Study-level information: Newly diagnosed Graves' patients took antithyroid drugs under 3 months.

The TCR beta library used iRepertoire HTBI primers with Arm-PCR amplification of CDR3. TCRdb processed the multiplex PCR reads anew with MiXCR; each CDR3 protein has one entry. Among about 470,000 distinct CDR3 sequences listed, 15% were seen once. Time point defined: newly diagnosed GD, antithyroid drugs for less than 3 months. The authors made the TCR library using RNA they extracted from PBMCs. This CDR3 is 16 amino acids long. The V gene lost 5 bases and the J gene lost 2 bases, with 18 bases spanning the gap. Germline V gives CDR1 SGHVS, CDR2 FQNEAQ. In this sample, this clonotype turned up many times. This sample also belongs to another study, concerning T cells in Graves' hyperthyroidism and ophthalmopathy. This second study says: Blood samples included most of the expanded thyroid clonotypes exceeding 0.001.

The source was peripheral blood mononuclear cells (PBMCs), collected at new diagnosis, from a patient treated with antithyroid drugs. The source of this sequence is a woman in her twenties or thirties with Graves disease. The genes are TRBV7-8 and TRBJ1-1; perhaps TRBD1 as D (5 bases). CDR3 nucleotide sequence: TGTGCCAGCAGCCCTCGCAGGGCGAGGGAAAACACTGAAGCTTTCTTT. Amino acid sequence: CASSPRRARENTEAFF.